The T cell receptor (beta chain) under discussion was sequenced for a study of cytomegalovirus exposure and HLA in healthy donors. CDR3 size: 13 residues. Germline values: CDR1 SGHTA, CDR2 FQGTGA. The trim removed 5 bases at V and 2 bases at J, leaving 3 bases unmatched. Overall study results and limits: In a later analysis, CMV-associated beta chains were mostly HLA-associated, it appeared.

This clone was seen more than once but under ten times. Antigen unknown. Healthy individuals who donated bone marrow served as the donors. Primers included in the PCR were 60 Vbeta and 13 Jbeta primers. Only in-frame clones appear in the TCRdb table, and some are missing; sequencing was by immunoSEQ multiplex PCR. The table records 150,000 to 200,000 clones, 55% to 75% of them present only once. Specimen: PBMCs. The chain is built from TRBV7-3 and TRBJ2-7; 7 positions agree with TRBD1. This receptor was taken from a human donor in good health. Here the CDR3 DNA reads TGTGCCAGCAGCCCGACAGGGCCCTACGAGCAGTACTTC. Its protein is CASSPTGPYEQYF.